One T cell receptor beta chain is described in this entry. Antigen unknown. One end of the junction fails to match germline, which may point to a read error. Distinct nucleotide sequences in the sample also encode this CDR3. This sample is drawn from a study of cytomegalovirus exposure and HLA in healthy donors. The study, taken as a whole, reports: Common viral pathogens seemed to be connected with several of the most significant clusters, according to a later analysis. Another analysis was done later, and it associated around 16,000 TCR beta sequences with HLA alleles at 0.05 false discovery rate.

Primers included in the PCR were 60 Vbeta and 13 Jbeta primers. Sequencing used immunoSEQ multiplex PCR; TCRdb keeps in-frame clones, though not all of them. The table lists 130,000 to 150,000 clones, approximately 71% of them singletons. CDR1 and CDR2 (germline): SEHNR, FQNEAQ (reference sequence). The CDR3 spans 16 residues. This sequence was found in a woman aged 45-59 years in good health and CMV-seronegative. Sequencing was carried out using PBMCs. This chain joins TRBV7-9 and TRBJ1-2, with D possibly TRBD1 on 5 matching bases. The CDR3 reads CASSLEYMGHISGYTF. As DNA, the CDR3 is TGTGCCAGTAGCTTAGAATATATGGGGCACATCTCTGGCTACACCTTC.